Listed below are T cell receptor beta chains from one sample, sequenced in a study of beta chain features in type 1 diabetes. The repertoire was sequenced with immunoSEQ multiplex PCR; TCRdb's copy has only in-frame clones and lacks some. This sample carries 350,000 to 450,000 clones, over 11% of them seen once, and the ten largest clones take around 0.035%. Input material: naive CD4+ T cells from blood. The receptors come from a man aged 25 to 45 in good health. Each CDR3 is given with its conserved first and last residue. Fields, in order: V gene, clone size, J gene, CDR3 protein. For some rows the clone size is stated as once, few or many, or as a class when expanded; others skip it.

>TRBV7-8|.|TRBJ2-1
CASSLAIWAGGHEQFF
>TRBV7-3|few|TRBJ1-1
CASRLTRVTEAFF
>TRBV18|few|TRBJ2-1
CASSPPIMPGSSYNEQFF
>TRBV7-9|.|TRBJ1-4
CASSFGVQKLFF
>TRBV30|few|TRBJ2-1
CAWSVAVEQFF
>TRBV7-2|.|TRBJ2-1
CASTNGAGEQFF
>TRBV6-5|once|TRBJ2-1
CASSRDLSYNEQFF
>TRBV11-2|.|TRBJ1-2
CASTTRGVDYGYTF
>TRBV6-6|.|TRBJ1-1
CASSYFGGTEAFF
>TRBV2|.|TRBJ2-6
CASHQILTLSGANVLTF
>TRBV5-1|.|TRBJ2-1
CASTGVAGGGGEQFF
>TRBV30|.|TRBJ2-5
CAWNGRDPTQYF
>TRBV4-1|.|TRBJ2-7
CASSQKGEGYEQYF
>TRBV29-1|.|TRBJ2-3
CSVGPGTDTQYF
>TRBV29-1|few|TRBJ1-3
CSVEGTAGSGNTIYF
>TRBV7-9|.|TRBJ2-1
CASSSSVRRGLFF
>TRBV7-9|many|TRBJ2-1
CASSLEVVHEQFF
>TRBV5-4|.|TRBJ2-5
CASSSRGQETQYF
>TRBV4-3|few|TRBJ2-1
CASSQAGRGSEQFF
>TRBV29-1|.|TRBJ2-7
CSPKPYEQYF
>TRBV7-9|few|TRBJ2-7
CASSLFSGLTYYEQYF
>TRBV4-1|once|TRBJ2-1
CASSQPGQGGGEQFF
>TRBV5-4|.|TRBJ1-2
CASSLPRGGNYGYTF
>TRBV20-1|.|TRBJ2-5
CSAVPRETQYF
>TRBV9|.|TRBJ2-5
CASSVGPKLETQYF
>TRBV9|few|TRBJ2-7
CASSPRGVEQYF
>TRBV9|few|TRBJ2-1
CASSVAGRSDEQFF
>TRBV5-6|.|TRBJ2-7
CASRGMGGQYF
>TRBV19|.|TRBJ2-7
CASSMQPSVRGEQYF
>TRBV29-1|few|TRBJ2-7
CSVDPRDGSYEQYF
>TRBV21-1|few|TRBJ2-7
CASTSVPPGTAYEQYF
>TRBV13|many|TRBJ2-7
CASSPSPSYEQYF
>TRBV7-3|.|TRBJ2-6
CASSLINSGANVLTF
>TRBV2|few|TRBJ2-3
CASRLAGGPDTQYF
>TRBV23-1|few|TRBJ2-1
CASSQTYRGKTYNEQFF
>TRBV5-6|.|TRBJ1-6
CASSLDRVPLHF
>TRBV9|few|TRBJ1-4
CASSVAGGNAGEKLFF
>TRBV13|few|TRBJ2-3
CASSLTSGSGTDTQYF
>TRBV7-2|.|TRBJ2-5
CASSPGLAGIETQYF
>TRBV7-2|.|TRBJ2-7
CASSEDHSVTYEQYF
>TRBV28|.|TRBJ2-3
CASSPFAGFTDTQYF
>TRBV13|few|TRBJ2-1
CASSLQSGGEQFF
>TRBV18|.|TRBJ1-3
CASSPKRTAGNTIYF
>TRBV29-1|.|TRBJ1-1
CSVRPRQTNTEAFF
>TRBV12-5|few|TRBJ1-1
CASGLATRGLVSHTEAFF
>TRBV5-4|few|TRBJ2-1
CASSPRSGQGNNEQFF
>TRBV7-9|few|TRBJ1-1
CASSLDTEAFF
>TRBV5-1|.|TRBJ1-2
CASSLGGVLNYGYTF
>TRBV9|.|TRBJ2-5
CASSAGRTGQETQYF
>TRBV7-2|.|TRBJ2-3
CASSLVQGAQYF
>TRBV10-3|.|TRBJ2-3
CAISESYSGADTQYF
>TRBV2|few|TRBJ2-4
CASLLDVGGKNIQYF